Detailed here is one TCR beta chain. The sample comes from a study of blood T cell repertoires in COVID-19. The protocol was immunoSEQ multiplex PCR, while the TCRdb copy is restricted to in-frame clones and leaves out a portion. This table has under 350,000 clones, over 75% appearing once. With 0 bases clipped from V and 5 bases from J, the junction kept 1 base outside the gene matches. The CDR3 runs to 15 residues. CDR1 SGHDN and CDR2 FVKESK come from the germline V gene. Sample: peripheral blood. The chain links TRBV14 to TRBJ2-5; TRBD2 matches at 12 bases. The TCR was taken from a woman in her thirties with COVID-19, enrolled during active disease. CDR3 amino acids: CASSQDLAGGETQYF. Written as DNA, the CDR3 is TGTGCCAGCAGCCAAGATCTAGCGGGAGGGGAGACCCAGTACTTC.